Sequencing of this T cell receptor (beta chain) was carried out in a study of blood T cells in healthy people across ages. A second PCR of roughly 7 to 11 cycles used a sample-barcoded 5' primer and a J-beta primer mix. TCRdb independently ran MiXCR on the 5' RACE reads; one entry per CDR3 protein. In the table there are 580,000 or so distinct CDR3 sequences, roughly 48% of which are singletons. This clonotype occurred once. Germline CDR1 is SGHKS and CDR2 is YYEKEE (reference sequence). This CDR3 has 14 residues. V dropped 2 bases and J dropped 7 bases, with 13 bases sitting between them. The clonotype was recovered from a man older than 75 in good health. Sequences were obtained from blood. The chain uses TRBV5-5 and TRBJ2-1; D remains ambiguous. CDR3 nucleotides: TGTGCCAGCAGCTTATCCAGCGTTCTGAATGAGCAGTTCTTC. Its protein is CASSLSSVLNEQFF.